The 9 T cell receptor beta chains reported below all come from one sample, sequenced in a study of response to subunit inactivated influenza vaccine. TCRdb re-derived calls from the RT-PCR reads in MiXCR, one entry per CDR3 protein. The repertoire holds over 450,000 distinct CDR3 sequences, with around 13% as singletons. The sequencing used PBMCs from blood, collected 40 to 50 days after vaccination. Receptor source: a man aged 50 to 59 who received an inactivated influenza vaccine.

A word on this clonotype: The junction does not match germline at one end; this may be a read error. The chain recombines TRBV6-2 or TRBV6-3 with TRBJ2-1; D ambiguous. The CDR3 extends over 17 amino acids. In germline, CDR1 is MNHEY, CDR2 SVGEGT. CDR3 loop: CACSPPRRTSLDNEQFF. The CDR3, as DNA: TGTGCCTGCAGCCCTCCCCGGCGGACCAGCCTAGACAATGAGCAGTTCTTC.

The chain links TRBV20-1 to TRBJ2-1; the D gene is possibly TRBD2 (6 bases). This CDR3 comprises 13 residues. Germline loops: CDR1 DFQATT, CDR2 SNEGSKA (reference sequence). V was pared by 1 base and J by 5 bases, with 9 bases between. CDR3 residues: CSARAGVHNEQFF. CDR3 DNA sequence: TGCAGTGCTAGAGCGGGAGTCCACAATGAGCAGTTCTTC.

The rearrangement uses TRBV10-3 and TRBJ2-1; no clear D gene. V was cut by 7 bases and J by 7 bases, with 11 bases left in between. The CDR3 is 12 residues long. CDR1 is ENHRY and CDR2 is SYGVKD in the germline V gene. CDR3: CAITSIQNEQFF. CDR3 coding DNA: TGTGCCATCACTTCCATCCAGAATGAGCAGTTCTTC.

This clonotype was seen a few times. CDR3 region: CASSEAASPSDTQYF. DNA for the CDR3: TGTGCCAGCAGTGAAGCGGCTAGTCCTTCTGATACGCAGTATTTT. The chain carries TRBV2 and TRBJ2-3; D is uncertain. CDR3 length: 15 residues. Germline values: CDR1 SNHLY, CDR2 FYNNEI. Trimming cost V 0 bases and J 6 bases, with 13 bases left between them.

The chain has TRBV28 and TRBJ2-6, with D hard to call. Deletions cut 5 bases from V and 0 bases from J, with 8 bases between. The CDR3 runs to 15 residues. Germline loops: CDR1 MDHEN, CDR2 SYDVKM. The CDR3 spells CASSPTVSGANVLTF. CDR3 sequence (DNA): TGTGCCAGCAGTCCCACGGTCTCTGGGGCCAACGTCCTGACTTTC.

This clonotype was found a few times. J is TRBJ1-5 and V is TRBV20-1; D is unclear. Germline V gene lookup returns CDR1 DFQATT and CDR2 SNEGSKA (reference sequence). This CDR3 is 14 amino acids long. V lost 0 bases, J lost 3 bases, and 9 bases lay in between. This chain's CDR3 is CSAREIPDNQPQHF. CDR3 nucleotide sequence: TGCAGTGCTAGAGAAATACCAGACAATCAGCCCCAGCATTTT.

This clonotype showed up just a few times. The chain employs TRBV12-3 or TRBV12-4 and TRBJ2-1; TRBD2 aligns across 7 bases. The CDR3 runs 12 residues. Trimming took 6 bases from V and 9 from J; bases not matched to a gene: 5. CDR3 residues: CASSNSGAEQFF. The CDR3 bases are TGTGCCAGCAGCAACAGCGGGGCTGAGCAGTTCTTC.

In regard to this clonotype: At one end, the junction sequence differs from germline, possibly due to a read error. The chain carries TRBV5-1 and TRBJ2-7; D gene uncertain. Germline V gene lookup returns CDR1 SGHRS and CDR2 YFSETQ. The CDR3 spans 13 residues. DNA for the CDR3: TGCGCCGGCAGCTTGCGGAGCGAGTACGAGCAGTACTTC. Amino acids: CAGSLRSEYEQYF.

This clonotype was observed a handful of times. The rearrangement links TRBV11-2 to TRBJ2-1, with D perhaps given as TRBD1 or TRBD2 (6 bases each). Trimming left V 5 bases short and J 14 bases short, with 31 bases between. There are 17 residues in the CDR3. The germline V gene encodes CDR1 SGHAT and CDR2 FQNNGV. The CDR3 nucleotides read TGTGCCAGCAGCCCGAATGTATGGGGGGCGGGCCAACATTCAGAGTTCTTC. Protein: CASSPNVWGAGQHSEFF.